What follows describes a single T cell receptor beta chain. This specimen belongs to a study of blood T cell repertoires in COVID-19. Sequencing used immunoSEQ multiplex PCR; TCRdb keeps in-frame clones, though not all of them. The sample has 350,000 to 450,000 clones, around 91% seen once. The CDR3 runs 18 residues. CDR1 and CDR2 from the germline V gene are SGHAT and FQNNGV. The junction had 13 bases not matched to a gene; V was cut back by 5 bases and J by 5 bases. The sequence was collected from a woman aged 40 to 49 with COVID-19, enrolled during active disease. The chain has TRBV11-2 and TRBJ2-2, with 11 positions matching TRBD2. The sample comprised peripheral blood. The CDR3 here is CASSPRGELAGVTGELFF. The DNA for the CDR3 is TGTGCCAGCAGCCCGAGGGGGGAACTAGCGGGAGTGACCGGGGAGCTGTTTTTT.